This paragraph reports one TCR beta chain. The sample comes from a study of shared clonotypes between healthy human individuals. This CDR3 spans 13 amino acids. The V gene's germline CDR1 is WNHNN and CDR2 SYGVQD (reference sequence). With 5 bases removed from V and 8 bases from J, the gap between germline ends came to 13 bases. Genomic DNA of every subset was divided equally among multiple immunoSEQ plates. TCRdb's copy holds only in-frame clones and misses some; the assay was immunoSEQ multiplex PCR. The sample has just under 350,000 clones; around four fifths are singletons. Caucasian adults residing in Nashville, Tennessee made up all the donors.

The TCR originated in a man aged 25 to 45 in good health. Sequencing input: memory CD4+ T cells sorted from blood. Stated subset: CD45RA-negative fraction. The chain employs TRBV10-1 and TRBJ2-1; tentatively, D is TRBD2 (6 bases). In DNA form, the CDR3 reads TGCGCCAGCAGTCGGGACTCTTCGGATGAGCAGTTCTTC. This encodes CASSRDSSDEQFF.